This T cell receptor (beta chain) was sequenced in a study of blood T cell repertoires in COVID-19. Study-wide context: The study drew acute and convalescent COVID-19 samples from the United States, Italy and Spain. Sources were T cells, B-cell-depleted T cells, or PBMCs; the material itself was cDNA or gDNA.

TCRdb's table, derived via immunoSEQ multiplex PCR, lists solely in-frame clones and lacks some. The sample yields tens of thousands of clones, around four fifths seen once. CDR3 length equals 15 residues. Trimming cost V 5 bases and J 10 bases; bases outside gene matches: 8. Germline CDR1 SEHNR, CDR2 FQNEAQ (reference sequence). This clonotype was sampled from an older woman with acute or convalescent COVID-19. This rearrangement joins TRBV7-9 to TRBJ1-6; 10 nucleotides match TRBD1. The sample comprised peripheral blood. As DNA, the CDR3 is TGTGCCAGCAGCCCGCCGGGACAGGGGATATCACCCCTCCACTTT. Translation gives CASSPPGQGISPLHF.